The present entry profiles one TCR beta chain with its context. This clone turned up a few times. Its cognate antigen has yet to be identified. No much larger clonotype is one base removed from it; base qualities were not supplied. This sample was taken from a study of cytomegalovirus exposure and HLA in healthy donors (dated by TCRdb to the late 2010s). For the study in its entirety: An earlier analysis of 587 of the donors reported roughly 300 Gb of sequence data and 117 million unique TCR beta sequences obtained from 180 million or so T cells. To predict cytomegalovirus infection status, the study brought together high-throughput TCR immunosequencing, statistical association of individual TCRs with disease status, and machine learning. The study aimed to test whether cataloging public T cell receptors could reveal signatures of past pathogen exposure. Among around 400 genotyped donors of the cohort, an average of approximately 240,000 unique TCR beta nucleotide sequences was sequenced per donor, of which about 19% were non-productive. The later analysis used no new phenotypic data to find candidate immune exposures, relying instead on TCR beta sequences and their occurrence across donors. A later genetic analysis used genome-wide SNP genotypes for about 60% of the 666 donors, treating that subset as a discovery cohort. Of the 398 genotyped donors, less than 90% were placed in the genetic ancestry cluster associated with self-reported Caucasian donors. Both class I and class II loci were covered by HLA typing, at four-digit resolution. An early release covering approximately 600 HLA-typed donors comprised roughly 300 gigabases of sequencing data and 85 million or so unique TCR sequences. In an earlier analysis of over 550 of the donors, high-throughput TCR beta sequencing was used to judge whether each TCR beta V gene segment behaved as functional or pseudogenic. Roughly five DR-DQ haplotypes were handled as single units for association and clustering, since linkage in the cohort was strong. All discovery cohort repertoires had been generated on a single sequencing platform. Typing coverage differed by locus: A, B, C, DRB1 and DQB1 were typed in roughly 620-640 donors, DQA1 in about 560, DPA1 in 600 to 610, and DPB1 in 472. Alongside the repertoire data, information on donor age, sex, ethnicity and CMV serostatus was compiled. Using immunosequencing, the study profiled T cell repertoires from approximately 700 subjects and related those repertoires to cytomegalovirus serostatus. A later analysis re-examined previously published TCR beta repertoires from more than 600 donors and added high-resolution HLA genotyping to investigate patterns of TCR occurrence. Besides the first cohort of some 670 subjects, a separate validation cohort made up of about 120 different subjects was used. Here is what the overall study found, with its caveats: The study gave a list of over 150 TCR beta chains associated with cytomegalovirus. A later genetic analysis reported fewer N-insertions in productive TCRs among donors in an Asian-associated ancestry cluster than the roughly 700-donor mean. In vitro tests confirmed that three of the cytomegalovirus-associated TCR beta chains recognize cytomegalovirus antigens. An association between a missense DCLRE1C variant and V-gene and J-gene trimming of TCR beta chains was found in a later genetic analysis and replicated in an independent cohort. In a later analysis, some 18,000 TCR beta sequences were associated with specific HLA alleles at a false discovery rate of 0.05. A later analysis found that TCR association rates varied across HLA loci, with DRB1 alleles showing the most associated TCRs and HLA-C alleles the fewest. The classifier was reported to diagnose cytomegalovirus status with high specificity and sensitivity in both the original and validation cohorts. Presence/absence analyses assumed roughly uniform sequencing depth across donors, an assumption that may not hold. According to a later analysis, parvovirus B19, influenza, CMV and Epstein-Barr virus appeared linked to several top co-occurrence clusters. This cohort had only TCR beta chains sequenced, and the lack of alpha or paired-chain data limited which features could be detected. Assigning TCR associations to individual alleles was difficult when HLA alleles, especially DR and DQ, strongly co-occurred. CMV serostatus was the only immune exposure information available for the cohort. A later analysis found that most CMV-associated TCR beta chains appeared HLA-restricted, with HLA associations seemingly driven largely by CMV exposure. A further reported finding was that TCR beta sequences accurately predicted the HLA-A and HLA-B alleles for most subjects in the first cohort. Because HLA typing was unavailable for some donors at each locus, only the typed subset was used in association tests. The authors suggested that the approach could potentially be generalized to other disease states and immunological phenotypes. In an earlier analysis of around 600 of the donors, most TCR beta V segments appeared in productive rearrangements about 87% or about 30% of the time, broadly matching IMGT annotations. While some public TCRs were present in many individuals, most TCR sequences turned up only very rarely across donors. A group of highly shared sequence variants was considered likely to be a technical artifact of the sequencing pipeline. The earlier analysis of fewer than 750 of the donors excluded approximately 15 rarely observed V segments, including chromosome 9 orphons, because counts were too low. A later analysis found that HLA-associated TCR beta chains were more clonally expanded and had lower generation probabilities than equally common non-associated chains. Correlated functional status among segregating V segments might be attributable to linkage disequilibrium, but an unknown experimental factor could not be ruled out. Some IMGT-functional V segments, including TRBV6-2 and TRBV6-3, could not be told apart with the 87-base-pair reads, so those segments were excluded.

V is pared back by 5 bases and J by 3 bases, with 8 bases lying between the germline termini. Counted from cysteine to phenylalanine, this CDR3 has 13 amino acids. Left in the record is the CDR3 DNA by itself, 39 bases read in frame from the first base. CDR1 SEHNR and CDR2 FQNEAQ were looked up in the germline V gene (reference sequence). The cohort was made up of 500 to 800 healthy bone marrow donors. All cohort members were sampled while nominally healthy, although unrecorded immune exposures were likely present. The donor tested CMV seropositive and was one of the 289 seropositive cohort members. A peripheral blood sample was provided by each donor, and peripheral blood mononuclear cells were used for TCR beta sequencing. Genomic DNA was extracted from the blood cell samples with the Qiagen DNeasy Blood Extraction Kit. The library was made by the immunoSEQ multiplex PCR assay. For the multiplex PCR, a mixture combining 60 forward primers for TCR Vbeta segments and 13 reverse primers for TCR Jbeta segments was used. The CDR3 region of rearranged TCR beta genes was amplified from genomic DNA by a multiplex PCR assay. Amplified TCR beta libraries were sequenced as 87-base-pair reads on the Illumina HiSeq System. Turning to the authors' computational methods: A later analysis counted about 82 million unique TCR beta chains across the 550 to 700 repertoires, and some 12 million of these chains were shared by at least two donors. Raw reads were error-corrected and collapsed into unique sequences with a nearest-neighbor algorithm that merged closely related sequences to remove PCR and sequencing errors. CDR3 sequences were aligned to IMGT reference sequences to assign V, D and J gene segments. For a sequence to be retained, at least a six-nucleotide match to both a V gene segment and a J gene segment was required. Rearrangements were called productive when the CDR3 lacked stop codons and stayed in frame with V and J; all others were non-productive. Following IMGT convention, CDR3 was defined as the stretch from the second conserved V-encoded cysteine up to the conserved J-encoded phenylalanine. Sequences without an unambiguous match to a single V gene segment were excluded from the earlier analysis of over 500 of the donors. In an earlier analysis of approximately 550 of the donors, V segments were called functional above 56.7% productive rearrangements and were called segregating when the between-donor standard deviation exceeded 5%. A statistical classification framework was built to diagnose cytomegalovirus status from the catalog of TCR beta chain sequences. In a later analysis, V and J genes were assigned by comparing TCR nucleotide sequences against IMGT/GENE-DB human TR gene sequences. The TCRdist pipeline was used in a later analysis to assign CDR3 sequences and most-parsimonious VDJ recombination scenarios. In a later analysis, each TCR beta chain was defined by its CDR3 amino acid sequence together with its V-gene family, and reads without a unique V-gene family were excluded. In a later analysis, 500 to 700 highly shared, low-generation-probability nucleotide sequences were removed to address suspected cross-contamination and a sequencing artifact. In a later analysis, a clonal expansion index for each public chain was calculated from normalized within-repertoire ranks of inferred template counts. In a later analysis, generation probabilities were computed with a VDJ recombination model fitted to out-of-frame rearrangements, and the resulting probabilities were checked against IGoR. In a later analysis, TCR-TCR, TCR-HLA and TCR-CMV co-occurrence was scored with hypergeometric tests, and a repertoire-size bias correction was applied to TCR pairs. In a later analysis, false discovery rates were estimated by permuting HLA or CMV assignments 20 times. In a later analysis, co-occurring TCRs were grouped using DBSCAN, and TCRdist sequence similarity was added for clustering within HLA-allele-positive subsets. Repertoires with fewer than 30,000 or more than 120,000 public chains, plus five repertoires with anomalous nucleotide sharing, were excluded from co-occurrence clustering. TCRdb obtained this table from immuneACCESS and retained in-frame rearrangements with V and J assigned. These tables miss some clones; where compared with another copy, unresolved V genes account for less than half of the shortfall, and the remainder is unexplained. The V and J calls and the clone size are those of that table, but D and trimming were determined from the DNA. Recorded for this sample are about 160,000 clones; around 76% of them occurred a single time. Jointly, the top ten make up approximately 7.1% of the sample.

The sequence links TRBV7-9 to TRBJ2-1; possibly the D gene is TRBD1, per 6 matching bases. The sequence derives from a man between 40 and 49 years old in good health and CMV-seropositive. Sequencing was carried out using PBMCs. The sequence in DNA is TGTGCCAGCAGCGGGGGCAGCTACAATGAGCAGTTCTTC. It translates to CASSGGSYNEQFF.